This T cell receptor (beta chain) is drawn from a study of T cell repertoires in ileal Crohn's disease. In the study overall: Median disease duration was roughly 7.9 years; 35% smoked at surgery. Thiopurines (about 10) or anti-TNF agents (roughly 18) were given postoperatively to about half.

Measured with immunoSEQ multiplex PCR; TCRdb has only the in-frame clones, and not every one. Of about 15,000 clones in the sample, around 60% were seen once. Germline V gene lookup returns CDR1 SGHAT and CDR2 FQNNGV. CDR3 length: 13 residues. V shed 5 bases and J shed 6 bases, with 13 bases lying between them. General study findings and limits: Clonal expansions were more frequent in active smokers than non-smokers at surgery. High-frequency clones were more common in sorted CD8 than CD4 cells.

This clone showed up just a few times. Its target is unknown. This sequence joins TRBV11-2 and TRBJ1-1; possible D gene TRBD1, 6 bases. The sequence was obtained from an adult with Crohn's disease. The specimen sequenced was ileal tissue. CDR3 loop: CASSQLRGAEAFF. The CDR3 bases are TGTGCCAGCAGCCAACTCAGGGGCGCTGAAGCTTTCTTT.